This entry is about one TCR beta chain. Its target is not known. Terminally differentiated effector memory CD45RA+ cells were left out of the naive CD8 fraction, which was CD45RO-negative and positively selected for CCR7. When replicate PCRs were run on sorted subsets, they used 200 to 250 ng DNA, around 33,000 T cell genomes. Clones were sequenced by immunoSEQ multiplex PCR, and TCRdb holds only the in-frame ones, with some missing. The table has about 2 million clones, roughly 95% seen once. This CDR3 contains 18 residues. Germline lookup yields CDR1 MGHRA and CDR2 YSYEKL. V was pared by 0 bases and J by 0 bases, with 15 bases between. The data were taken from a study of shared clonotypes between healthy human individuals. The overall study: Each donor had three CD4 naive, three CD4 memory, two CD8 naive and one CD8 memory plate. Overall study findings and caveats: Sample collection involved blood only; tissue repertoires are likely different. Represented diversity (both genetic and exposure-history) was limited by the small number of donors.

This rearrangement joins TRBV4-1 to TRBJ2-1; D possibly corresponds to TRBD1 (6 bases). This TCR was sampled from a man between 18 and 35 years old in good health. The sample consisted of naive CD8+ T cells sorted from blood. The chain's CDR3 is CASSQDYARDTSYNEQFF. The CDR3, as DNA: TGCGCCAGCAGCCAAGATTACGCCCGGGACACCTCCTACAATGAGCAGTTCTTC.